This T cell receptor beta chain was recovered during a study of blood T cell repertoires in COVID-19. Study background: Some COVID-19 samples were acute and others convalescent; all came from the United States, Italy and Spain. T cells, B-cell-depleted T cells, or PBMCs provided the cDNA or gDNA that served as material.

CDR3 length: 15 residues. Repertoires were generated with immunoSEQ multiplex PCR, while TCRdb's copy carries only in-frame clones and drops some. The sample lists roughly 97,000 clones, around four fifths occurring once. This sequence joins TRBV21-1 and TRBJ2-5; the D call TRBD1 from the table was never checked on the DNA. TRBV21-1 is noted as a pseudogene. The sequencing input was peripheral blood. The source is a man aged 55 to 70 with acute or convalescent COVID-19. The DNA for the CDR3 is TGTGCCAGTGTGACAGGGCAATGTGGACAAGAGACCCAGTACTTC. Amino acid sequence: CASVTGQCGQETQYF.